Listed here are 7 T cell receptor beta chains from one sample, sequenced in a study of shared clonotypes between healthy human individuals. Here immunoSEQ multiplex PCR was the method, and the copy in TCRdb shows in-frame clones only, minus some. In the table there are about 680,000 clones, about 90% of which are singletons. Selected positively for CCR7 and CD45RO-negative, naive CD8 cells excluded terminally differentiated effector memory CD45RA+ cells. Sequenced sample: naive CD8+ T cells sorted from blood. These receptors came from a man between 25 and 39 years old in good health.

The CDR3 loop reads CASKAGVGNEQFF. CDR3 bases: TGTGCCAGCAAAGCGGGAGTAGGCAATGAGCAGTTCTTC. The V call is TRBV9, the J call TRBJ2-1; 8 bases are a match to TRBD2. Germline CDR1 and CDR2: SGDLS and YYNGEE. J was trimmed by 6 bases and V by 6 bases; bases with no gene match: 5. This CDR3 is 13 amino acids long. The whole variable domain, filled in from reference TRBV9 and TRBJ2-1, reads DSGVTQTPKHLITATGQRVTLRCSPRSGDLSVYWYQQSLDQGLQFLIQYYNGEERAKGNILERFSAQQFPDLHSELNLSSLELGDSALYFCASKAGVGNEQFFGPGTRLTVL.

The rearrangement uses TRBV9 and TRBJ2-1, with D perhaps given as TRBD1 or TRBD2 (5 bases each). V lost 7 bases, J lost 4 bases, and 12 bases lay in between. The CDR3 is 13 residues long. The germline CDR1 and CDR2 sequences are SGDLS and YYNGEE. The CDR3 is CASGSWGYNEQFF. CDR3 nucleotide sequence: TGTGCCAGCGGGTCCTGGGGGTACAATGAGCAGTTCTTC.

J is TRBJ1-2 and V is TRBV28; D is unresolved. V was clipped by 3 bases and J by 3 bases, with 8 bases between them. The CDR3 totals 13 residues. From germline, CDR1 is MDHEN and CDR2 SYDVKM. The CDR3 reads CASSFTYDYGYTF. The CDR3 region has the DNA TGTGCCAGCAGTTTCACGTATGACTATGGCTACACCTTC.

The J gene is TRBJ2-1, the V gene TRBV29-1; 10 bases map to TRBD2. Germline V gene data show CDR1 as SQVTM and CDR2 as ANQGSEA. The junction had 6 bases not matched to a gene; V was cut back by 8 bases and J by 5 bases. There are 13 residues in the CDR3. The CDR3 region is CSTNSGRNNEQFF. In DNA, the CDR3 is TGCAGCACCAATAGCGGGAGGAACAATGAGCAGTTCTTC.

The rearrangement uses TRBV28 and TRBJ2-1, with 13 bases fitting TRBD2. After removal of 5 bases from V and 6 bases from J, the junction contained 4 bases not matched to a gene. Germline V gives CDR1 MDHEN, CDR2 SYDVKM. The CDR3 sequence is 15 residues long. The CDR3 protein is CASSERLAGGNEQFF. The CDR3 DNA sequence: TGTGCCAGCAGTGAGAGACTAGCGGGAGGCAATGAGCAGTTCTTC.

The V and J genes are TRBV6-1 and TRBJ1-3; D possibly corresponds to TRBD1 (5 bases). CDR3 length: 16 amino acids. The germline V gene encodes CDR1 MNHNS and CDR2 SASEGT. V was trimmed by 1 base and J by 4 bases, leaving 14 bases between them. Here the CDR3 DNA reads TGTGCCAGCAGTGAAGACGAAGGGGTTTACGGAAACACCATATATTTT. Its translation: CASSEDEGVYGNTIYF.

V and J are TRBV29-1 and TRBJ1-5, with 7 positions matching TRBD1. Trimming took 6 bases from V and 2 from J; bases not matched to a gene: 4. The CDR3 runs to 13 residues. CDR1 is SQVTM, CDR2 ANQGSEA, per germline. CDR3 loop: CSVDREGNQPQHF. For the CDR3, the DNA is TGCAGCGTCGACAGGGAGGGCAATCAGCCCCAGCATTTT.